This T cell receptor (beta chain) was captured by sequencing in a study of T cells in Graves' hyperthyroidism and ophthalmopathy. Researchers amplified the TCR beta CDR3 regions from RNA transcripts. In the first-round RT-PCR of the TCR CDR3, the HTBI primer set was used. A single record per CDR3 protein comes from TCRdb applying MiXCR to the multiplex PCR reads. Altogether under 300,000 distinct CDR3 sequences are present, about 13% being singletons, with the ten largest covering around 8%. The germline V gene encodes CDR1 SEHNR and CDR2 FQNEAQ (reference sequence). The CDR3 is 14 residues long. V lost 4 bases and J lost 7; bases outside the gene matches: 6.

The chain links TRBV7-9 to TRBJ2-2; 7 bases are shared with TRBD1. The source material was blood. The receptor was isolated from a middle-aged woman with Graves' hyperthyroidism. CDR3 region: CASSSSTGSGELFF. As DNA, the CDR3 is TGTGCCAGCAGCTCCTCGACAGGGAGCGGGGAGCTGTTTTTT.